This entry lists 5 T cell receptor beta chains sequenced from one sample in a study of T cells after yellow fever vaccination. TCRdb called the 5' RACE reads again in MiXCR, with one record for every CDR3 protein. The sample lists about 550,000 distinct CDR3 sequences; about a fifth were seen once. The sequencing used PBMCs, collected 15 days after the yellow fever booster vaccination. The receptor set was obtained from a man aged 25 to 45 who received the YFV17D yellow fever vaccine.

CDR3 amino acids: CSVATGTGGTATQYF. As DNA, the CDR3 is TGCAGCGTAGCCACCGGGACAGGGGGCACTGCGACCCAGTACTTC. The chain couples TRBV29-1 to TRBJ2-5; 12 nucleotides line up with TRBD1. This CDR3 region has 15 residues. Trimming removed 6 bases from V and 7 bases from J; junction bases left unmatched: 12. In germline, CDR1 is SQVTM, CDR2 ANQGSEA.

This clonotype came up a few times. The chain joins TRBV7-6 to TRBJ2-5, with TRBD1 identical over 7 bases. J lost 1 base, V lost 3 bases, and 11 bases had no gene match. Germline values: CDR1 SGHVS, CDR2 FNYEAQ. This CDR3 region has 17 residues. The CDR3 loop is CASSFSNPWTGQETQYF. The CDR3 DNA is TGTGCCAGCAGCTTCTCGAATCCATGGACAGGCCAAGAGACCCAGTACTTC.

This chain links TRBV20-1 with TRBJ1-6, with 7 bases matching TRBD1. The CDR3 is made up of 18 amino acids. The V and J ends lost 0 bases and 0 bases, in that order; junction bases with no gene match: 8. Per the germline V gene, CDR1 is DFQATT and CDR2 is SNEGSKA (reference sequence). CDR3 sequence: CSARDPTGSSSYNSPLHF. Here the CDR3 DNA reads TGCAGTGCTAGAGATCCGACAGGGAGTAGCTCCTATAATTCACCCCTCCACTTT.

This clonotype was counted only a few times. The chain combines TRBV5-1 with TRBJ2-7; D may be TRBD2 (5 bases). This CDR3 comprises 13 residues. V was shortened by 5 bases and J by 3 bases, with 12 bases between the two germline ends. Germline lookup yields CDR1 SGHRS and CDR2 YFSETQ. The CDR3 sequence is CASREVGVYEQYF. CDR3 bases: TGCGCCAGCAGGGAGGTCGGGGTCTACGAGCAGTACTTC. The entire variable domain, with the rest obtained from reference TRBV5-1 and TRBJ2-7, is as follows: KAGVTQTPRYLIKTRGQQVTLSCSPISGHRSVSWYQQTPGQGLQFLFEYFSETQRNKGNFPGRFSGRQFSNSRSEMNVSTLELGDSALYLCASREVGVYEQYFGPGTRLTVT.

The rearrangement joins TRBV15 to TRBJ2-7; 9 positions match TRBD2. The CDR3 length is 14 residues. J gave up 3 bases and V 9 bases, and 9 bases lay outside the gene matches. Germline V lookup: CDR1 LNHNV, CDR2 YYDKDF (reference sequence). CDR3 sequence (DNA): TGTGCCACGGGTCCTAGCGGGAATAGCTACGAGCAGTACTTC. Protein: CATGPSGNSYEQYF.